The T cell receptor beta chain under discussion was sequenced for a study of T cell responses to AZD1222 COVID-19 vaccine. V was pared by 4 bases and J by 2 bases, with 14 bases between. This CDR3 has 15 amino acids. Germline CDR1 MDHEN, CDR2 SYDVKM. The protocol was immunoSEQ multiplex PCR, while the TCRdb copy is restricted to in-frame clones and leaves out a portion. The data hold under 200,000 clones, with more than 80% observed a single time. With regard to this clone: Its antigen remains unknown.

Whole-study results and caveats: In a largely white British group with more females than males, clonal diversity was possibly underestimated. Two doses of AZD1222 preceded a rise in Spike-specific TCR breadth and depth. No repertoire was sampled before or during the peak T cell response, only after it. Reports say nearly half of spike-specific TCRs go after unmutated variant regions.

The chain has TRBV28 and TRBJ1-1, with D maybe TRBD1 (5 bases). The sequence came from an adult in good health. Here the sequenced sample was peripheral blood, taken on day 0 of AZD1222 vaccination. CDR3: CASSSTEQYNTEAFF. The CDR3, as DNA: TGTGCCAGCAGTTCGACAGAACAGTACAACACTGAAGCTTTCTTT.